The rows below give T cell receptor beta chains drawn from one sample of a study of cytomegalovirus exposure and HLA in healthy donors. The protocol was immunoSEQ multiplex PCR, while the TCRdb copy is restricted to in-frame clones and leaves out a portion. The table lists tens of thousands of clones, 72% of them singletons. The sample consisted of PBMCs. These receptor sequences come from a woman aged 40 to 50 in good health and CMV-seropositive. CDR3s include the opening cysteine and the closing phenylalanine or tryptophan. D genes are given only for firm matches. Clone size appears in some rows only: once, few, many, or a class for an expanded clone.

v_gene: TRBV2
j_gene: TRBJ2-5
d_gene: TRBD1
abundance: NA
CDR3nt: TGTGCCAGCGACGCCCAGGGGGCCGGTGGAGAGACCCAGTACTTC
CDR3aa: CASDAQGAGGETQYF

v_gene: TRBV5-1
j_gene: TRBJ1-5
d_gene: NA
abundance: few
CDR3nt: TGCGCCAGCAGCTTGGACGGGTCTGATCAGCCCCAGCATTTT
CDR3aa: CASSLDGSDQPQHF

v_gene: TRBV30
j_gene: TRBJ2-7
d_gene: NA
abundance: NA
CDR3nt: TGTGCCTGGAATTCTAGGGGGTACGAGCAGTACTTC
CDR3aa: CAWNSRGYEQYF

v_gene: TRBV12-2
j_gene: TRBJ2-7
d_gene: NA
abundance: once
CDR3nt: TGTGCAAGTCGCTTAGCCCGGACTAGCGGGGGTCCTGCCTACGAGCAGTACTTC
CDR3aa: CASRLARTSGGPAYEQYF

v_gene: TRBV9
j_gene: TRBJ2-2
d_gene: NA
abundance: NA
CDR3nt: TGTGCCAGCAGCGTAGGACAGAACACCGGGGAGCTGTTTTTT
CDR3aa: CASSVGQNTGELFF

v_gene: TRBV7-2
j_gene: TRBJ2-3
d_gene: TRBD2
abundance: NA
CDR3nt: TGTGCCAGCAGCCCATTTGGAGCGGGGGTCACAGATACGCAGTATTTT
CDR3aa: CASSPFGAGVTDTQYF

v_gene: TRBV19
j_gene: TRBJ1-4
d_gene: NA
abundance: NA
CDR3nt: TGTGCCAGTAAAAGAGGGGGAGTTAGAACTAATGAAAAACTGTTTTTT
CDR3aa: CASKRGGVRTNEKLFF

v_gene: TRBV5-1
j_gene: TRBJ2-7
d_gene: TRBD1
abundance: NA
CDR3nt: TGCGCCAGCGGAAATGAGGGGGCAGATGAGCAGTACTTC
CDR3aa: CASGNEGADEQYF

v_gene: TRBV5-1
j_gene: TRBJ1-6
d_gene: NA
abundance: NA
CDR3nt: TGCGCCAGCAGCTTATCAACTCTTTCACCCCTCCACTTT
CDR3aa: CASSLSTLSPLHF

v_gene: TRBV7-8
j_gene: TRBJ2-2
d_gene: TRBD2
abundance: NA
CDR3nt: TGTGCCAGCAGCGAGCGGGGGGGCCAGACCGGGGAGCTGTTTTTT
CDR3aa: CASSERGGQTGELFF

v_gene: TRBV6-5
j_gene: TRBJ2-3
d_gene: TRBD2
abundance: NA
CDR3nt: TGTGCCAGCACCGGGAGGGGAGGAGATACGCAGTATTTT
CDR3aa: CASTGRGGDTQYF

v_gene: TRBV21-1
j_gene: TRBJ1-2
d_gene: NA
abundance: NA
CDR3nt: TGTGCCAGCAGCACCAGACACGGGGAGGGCTACACCTTC
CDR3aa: CASSTRHGEGYTF

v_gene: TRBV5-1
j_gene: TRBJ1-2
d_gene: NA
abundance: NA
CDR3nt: TGCGCCAGCAGCTTGGTGGCCGGGACTGACTATGGCTACACCTTC
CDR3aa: CASSLVAGTDYGYTF

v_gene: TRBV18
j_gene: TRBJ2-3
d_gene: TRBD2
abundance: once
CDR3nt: TGTGCCAGCTCACCAAGATCAAGTACTAGCGGGGGGCGTGGCACAGATACGCAGTATTTT
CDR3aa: CASSPRSSTSGGRGTDTQYF

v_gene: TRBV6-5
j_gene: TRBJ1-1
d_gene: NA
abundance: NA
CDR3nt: TGTGCTAGCAGCCGCCCCGAACGCAGCACTGAAGCTTTCTTT
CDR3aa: CASSRPERSTEAFF

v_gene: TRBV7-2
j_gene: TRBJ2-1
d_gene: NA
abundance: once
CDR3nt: TGTGCCAGCAGCCTCGGGGCGGGGAAAAACAATGAGCAGTTCTTC
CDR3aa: CASSLGAGKNNEQFF

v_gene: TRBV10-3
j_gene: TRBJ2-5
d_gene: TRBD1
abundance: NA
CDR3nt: TGTGCCATCAGTGAGTCAGGGGGCAGGGAGACCCAGTACTTC
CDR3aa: CAISESGGRETQYF

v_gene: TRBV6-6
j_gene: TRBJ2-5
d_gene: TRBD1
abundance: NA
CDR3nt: TGTGCCAGCAGTTACCCCAGGGACAGGAGACAGACCCAGTACTTC
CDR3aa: CASSYPRDRRQTQYF

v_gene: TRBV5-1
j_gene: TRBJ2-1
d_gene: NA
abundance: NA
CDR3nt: TGCGCCAGCAGCTTGGCGGCAGGGGACGATGAGCAGTTCTTC
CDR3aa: CASSLAAGDDEQFF

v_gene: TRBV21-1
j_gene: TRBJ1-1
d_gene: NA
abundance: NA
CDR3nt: TGTGCCAGCCGCCTAGGACTATACGACAGGGCCCTGGAAGCTTTCTTT
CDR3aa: CASRLGLYDRALEAFF

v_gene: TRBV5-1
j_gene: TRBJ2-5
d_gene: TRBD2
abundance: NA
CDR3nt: TGCGCCAGCAGCCCGGGGACTAGTAATGAAGAGACCCAGTACTTC
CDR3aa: CASSPGTSNEETQYF

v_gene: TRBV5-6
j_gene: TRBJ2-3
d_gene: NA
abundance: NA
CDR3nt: TGTGCCAGCAGCTTGCCAGGGCCGGATACGCAGTATTTT
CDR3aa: CASSLPGPDTQYF

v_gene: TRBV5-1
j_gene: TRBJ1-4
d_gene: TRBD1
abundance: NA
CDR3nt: TGCGCCAGCAGCCTGACGCTAACAGGGGGCGTTAATGAAAAACTGTTTTTT
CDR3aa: CASSLTLTGGVNEKLFF

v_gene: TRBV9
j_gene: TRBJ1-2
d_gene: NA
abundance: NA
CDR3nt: TGTGCCAGCACCCCCGGACTCAATGGGAACAACTATGGCTACACCTTC
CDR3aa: CASTPGLNGNNYGYTF

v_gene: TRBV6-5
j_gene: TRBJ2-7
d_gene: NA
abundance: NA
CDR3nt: TGTGCCAGCAGTTACAATCCGCAGGGAGGACGCGAGCAGTACTTC
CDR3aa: CASSYNPQGGREQYF

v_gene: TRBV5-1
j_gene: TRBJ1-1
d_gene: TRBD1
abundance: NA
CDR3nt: TGCGCCAGCAGCAAAACAGGGGAAACTGAAGCTTTCTTT
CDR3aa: CASSKTGETEAFF

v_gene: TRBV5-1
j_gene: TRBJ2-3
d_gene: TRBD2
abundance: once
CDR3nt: TGCGCCAGCAGCTTATCGACTAGCGGCACAGATACGCAGTATTTT
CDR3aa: CASSLSTSGTDTQYF

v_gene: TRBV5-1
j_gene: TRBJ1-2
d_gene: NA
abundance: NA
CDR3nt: TGCGCCAGCAGCTTGGATCCCGGGACTCCGTATGGCTACACCTTC
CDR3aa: CASSLDPGTPYGYTF

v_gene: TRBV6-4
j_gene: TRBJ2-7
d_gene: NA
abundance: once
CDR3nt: TGTGCCAGCAGTGACTCCATGGCAGGGGCCTACGAGCAGTACTTC
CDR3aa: CASSDSMAGAYEQYF

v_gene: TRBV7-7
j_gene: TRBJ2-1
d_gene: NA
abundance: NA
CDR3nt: TGTGCTAGCAGCTTAGGGCCCTGGGCAGCCTACAATGAGCAGTTCTTC
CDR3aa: CASSLGPWAAYNEQFF

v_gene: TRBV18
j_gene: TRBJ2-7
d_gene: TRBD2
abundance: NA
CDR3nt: TGTGCCAGCTCACCGGCGGGGGGACCCTACGAGCAGTACTTC
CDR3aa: CASSPAGGPYEQYF

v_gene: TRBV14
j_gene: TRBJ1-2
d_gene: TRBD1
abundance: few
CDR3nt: TGTGCCAGCAGCCCGTCGGACAGGCCTCTACTTAACTATGGCTACACCTTC
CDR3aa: CASSPSDRPLLNYGYTF

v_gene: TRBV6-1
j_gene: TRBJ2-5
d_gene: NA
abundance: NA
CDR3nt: TGTGCCAGCAGCCGGACTACATCCTACCAAGAGACCCAGTACTTC
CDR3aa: CASSRTTSYQETQYF

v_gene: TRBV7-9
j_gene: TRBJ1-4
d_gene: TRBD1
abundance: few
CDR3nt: TGTGCCAGCAGGCCCCCGACAGGGCAGGGTGAAAAACTGTTTTTT
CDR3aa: CASRPPTGQGEKLFF

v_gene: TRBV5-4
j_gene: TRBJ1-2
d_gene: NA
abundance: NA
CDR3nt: TGTGCCAGCAGCTTGGAACAGGGTGCCTATGGCTACACCTTC
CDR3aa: CASSLEQGAYGYTF